This T cell receptor (beta chain) was profiled in a study of OX40 agonist ivuxolimab in advanced cancers. Study-wide findings and caveats: Low normalized T-cell clonal expansion was also seen in some nonresponders.

The V gene's germline CDR1 is SEHNR and CDR2 FQNEAQ (reference sequence). This CDR3 is 11 amino acids long. Trimming took off 10 bases at V and 0 bases at J, with 4 bases between the two ends. Notes on this clone: The antigen is unknown.

This table comes from immunoSEQ multiplex PCR, and its TCRdb copy is limited to in-frame clones, with some not included. The sample has about 32,000 clones, roughly 84% seen once. This receptor was identified in an adult with an advanced solid tumor such as melanoma, head and neck, liver or kidney cancer. V and J are TRBV7-9 and TRBJ1-3; D gene uncertain. The specimen was CD4+ or CD8+ T cells sorted from blood, collected in a trial of the OX40 agonist ivuxolimab. The CDR3 bases are TGTGCCATACGCTCTGGAAACACCATATATTTT. It encodes CAIRSGNTIYF.